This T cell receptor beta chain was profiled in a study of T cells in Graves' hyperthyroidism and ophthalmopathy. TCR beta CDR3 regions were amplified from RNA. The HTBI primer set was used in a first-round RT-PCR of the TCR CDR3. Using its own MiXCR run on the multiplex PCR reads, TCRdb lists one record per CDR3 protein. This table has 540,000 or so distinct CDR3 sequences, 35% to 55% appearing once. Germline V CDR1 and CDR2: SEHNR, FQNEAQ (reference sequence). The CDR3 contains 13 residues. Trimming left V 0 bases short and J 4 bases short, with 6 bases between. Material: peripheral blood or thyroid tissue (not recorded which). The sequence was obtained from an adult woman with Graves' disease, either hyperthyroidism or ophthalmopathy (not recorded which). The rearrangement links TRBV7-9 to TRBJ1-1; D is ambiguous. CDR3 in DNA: TGTGCCAGCAGCTTAGCCGATGGCACTGAAGCTTTCTTT. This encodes CASSLADGTEAFF.